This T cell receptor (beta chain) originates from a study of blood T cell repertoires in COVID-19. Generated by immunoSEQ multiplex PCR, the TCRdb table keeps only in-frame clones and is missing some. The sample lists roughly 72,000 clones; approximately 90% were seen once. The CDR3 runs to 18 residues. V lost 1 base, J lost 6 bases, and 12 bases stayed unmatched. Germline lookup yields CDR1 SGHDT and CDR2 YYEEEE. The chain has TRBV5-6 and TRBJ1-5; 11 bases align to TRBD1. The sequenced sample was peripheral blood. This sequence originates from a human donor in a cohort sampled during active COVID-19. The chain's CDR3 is CASSLSPGTGGKGQPQHF. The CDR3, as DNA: TGTGCCAGCAGCTTGAGCCCCGGGACAGGGGGAAAGGGTCAGCCCCAGCATTTT.